This T cell receptor (beta chain) stems from a study of T cells in Graves' hyperthyroidism and ophthalmopathy. The source material, RNA transcripts, was used to amplify TCR beta CDR3 regions. First-round RT-PCR targeting the TCR CDR3 was performed with the HTBI primer set. One entry per CDR3 protein, called by TCRdb with MiXCR from the multiplex PCR reads. This sample has about 770,000 distinct CDR3 sequences, with around 20% found just once. The CDR3 spans 14 residues. The V gene's germline CDR1 is MNHNS and CDR2 SASEGT. With V trimmed by 2 bases and J by 3 bases, 2 bases remained unmatched. The table lists this clonotype with many counts.

The sample consisted of blood. V usage is TRBV6-1 and J usage is TRBJ1-1; 8 bases agree with TRBD1. The receptor comes from a woman in her forties or fifties with Graves' hyperthyroidism that later progressed to Graves' ophthalmopathy. CDR3 region: CASSEQGAHTEAFF. CDR3 bases: TGTGCCAGCAGTGAACAGGGGGCGCACACTGAAGCTTTCTTT.